These T cell receptor beta chains were read from a single sample in a study of cytomegalovirus exposure and HLA in healthy donors. This table comes from immunoSEQ multiplex PCR, and its TCRdb copy is limited to in-frame clones, with some not included. The data show hundreds of thousands of clones, almost 80% seen once. The sequencing input was PBMCs. All receptors derive from a male donor in good health and CMV-seronegative. CDR3s leave out the opening cysteine and the closing phenylalanine or tryptophan.

j_gene: TRBJ2-7
v_gene: TRBV19
CDR3aa: ASSGLAGFGEQY

j_gene: TRBJ2-7
v_gene: TRBV5-1
CDR3aa: ASSPRQGSPYEQY

j_gene: TRBJ1-1
v_gene: TRBV29-1
CDR3aa: SVEGDRQYTEAF

j_gene: TRBJ1-5
v_gene: TRBV5-6
CDR3aa: ASSLAGKHNNQPQH

j_gene: TRBJ2-4
v_gene: TRBV18
CDR3aa: ASSPTAGGGNIQY

j_gene: TRBJ2-7
v_gene: TRBV7-9
CDR3aa: ASSQDSTSREQY

j_gene: TRBJ1-1
v_gene: TRBV16
CDR3aa: ASSQSTGQGRFLNTEAF

j_gene: TRBJ1-1
v_gene: TRBV5-6
CDR3aa: ASSLEDTGAF

j_gene: TRBJ2-3
v_gene: TRBV5-6
CDR3aa: ASSSDREDTQY

j_gene: TRBJ2-7
v_gene: TRBV2
CDR3aa: ASSGRLAGVYEQY

j_gene: TRBJ1-5
v_gene: TRBV19
CDR3aa: ASSSSWWGGNQPQH

j_gene: TRBJ2-1
v_gene: TRBV5-1
CDR3aa: ASSWQGTNNEQF

j_gene: TRBJ2-1
v_gene: TRBV15
CDR3aa: ATSWGLAGDEQF

j_gene: TRBJ2-3
v_gene: TRBV10-1
CDR3aa: ASSGQDSHTDTQY

j_gene: TRBJ2-5
v_gene: TRBV5-1
CDR3aa: ASSFSVTQETQY

j_gene: TRBJ1-2
v_gene: TRBV5-1
CDR3aa: ASSLGRYGYT

j_gene: TRBJ2-1
v_gene: TRBV11-3
CDR3aa: ASSLASGSSYNEQF

j_gene: TRBJ2-4
v_gene: TRBV28
CDR3aa: ASSPYGQGERIQY

j_gene: TRBJ2-6
v_gene: TRBV7-9
CDR3aa: ASSLAAFYRDRGANVLT

j_gene: TRBJ2-3
v_gene: TRBV7-9
CDR3aa: SSSFMGLAWDTQY

j_gene: TRBJ2-1
v_gene: TRBV5-4
CDR3aa: ASSLVNYNEQF

j_gene: TRBJ2-7
v_gene: TRBV27
CDR3aa: ASSFGGAEQY

j_gene: TRBJ1-5
v_gene: TRBV18
CDR3aa: ASSDRGTANQPQH

j_gene: TRBJ2-3
v_gene: TRBV7-2
CDR3aa: ASSLGSERSGSQY

j_gene: TRBJ2-7
v_gene: TRBV27
CDR3aa: ASSLGTEYEQY

j_gene: TRBJ1-4
v_gene: TRBV11-2
CDR3aa: ASSLGGGWEKLF